This TCR beta chain is drawn from a study of T cell changes during pregnancy in multiple sclerosis. This CDR3 region has 15 residues. V gave up 5 bases and J gave up 0 bases, with 12 bases separating them. Looked up from germline, CDR1 is WNHNN and CDR2 is SYGVQD (reference sequence). Using immunoSEQ multiplex PCR, the repertoire was profiled, and TCRdb retains in-frame clones only, with some absent. This sample yields about 47,000 clones, of which around 90% are seen a single time; roughly 2% belongs to the top ten. This sequence was found in a female donor with multiple sclerosis, enrolled in a pregnancy study. V is TRBV10-1 and J is TRBJ2-3, with D tentatively TRBD2 (5 bases). The sequences come from peripheral blood, collected in the first trimester of pregnancy. As DNA, the CDR3 is TGCGCCAGCAGTCCCGGACTGGTTAGCACAGATACGCAGTATTTT. It translates to CASSPGLVSTDTQYF.